This TCR beta chain comes out of a study of cytomegalovirus exposure and HLA in healthy donors. The V segment lost 2 bases and the J segment 0 bases; nucleotides outside the gene matches: 13. CDR3 length: 18 residues. Germline lookup yields CDR1 SGHKS and CDR2 YYEKEE (reference sequence). Some clones are missing from TCRdb's copy, which holds only in-frame ones; the method was immunoSEQ multiplex PCR. Of over 120,000 clones in the sample, approximately 90% are singletons; the top ten hold roughly 6.7%. The V call is TRBV5-5, the J call TRBJ2-7, with 8 bases aligning to TRBD1. The TCR sequence derives from a woman aged 30 to 39 in good health and CMV-seropositive. The sample was PBMCs. The CDR3 DNA reads TGTGCCAGCAGCTTAAAAACGTTAACAGGGGGAATCTCCTACGAGCAGTACTTC. Translated: CASSLKTLTGGISYEQYF.